This TCR beta chain was recorded in a study of regulatory T cells in long-lasting Graves disease (dated by TCRdb to about 2021). Study-wide context: Antithyroid drugs had been taken for less than 3 months by newly diagnosed Graves' disease patients. Patients with persistent Graves' disease were compared with patients with newly diagnosed Graves' disease using TCR sequencing and RNA sequencing of peripheral blood. The study was conducted in China and was registered as a clinical trial. A total of about 33 samples were covered by TCR sequencing, comprising some 13 persistent and around 20 newly diagnosed Graves' disease patients. The investigation overall reported the following: A larger number of public clonotypes was shared among persistent patients (under 3,000) than among newly diagnosed patients (around 970). Preferential use of TRBV28, TRBJ1-2 and TRBJ2-5 was observed in persistent disease, whereas TRBV20-1 and TRBJ2-1 were favored in newly diagnosed disease. Only peripheral blood was studied, because thyroid tissue, the primary lesion, was inaccessible. Compared with newly diagnosed patients, patients with persistent Graves' disease had lower TCR Shannon entropy and fewer highly expanded clones, which suggests clonal expansion. The authors acknowledged the small sample size as a limitation that may reduce accuracy. Only the TCR beta chain was sequenced and analyzed.

Taken with the paper, the label for time point translates to: newly diagnosed GD, antithyroid drugs for less than 3 months. RNA was extracted from PBMCs in TRIzol for both TCR sequencing and RNA sequencing. Graves' disease was diagnosed according to American Thyroid Association guidelines. Patients for the study were recruited at an endocrinology department in Xi'an, China. Each patient gave 8.5 to 9.5 milliliters of peripheral blood, collected in an EDTA anticoagulant tube. PBMCs were isolated by Ficoll Paque Plus density gradient separation without further T cell sorting. An Agilent 2100 Bioanalyzer and agarose gel were used to check RNA quality, while a NanoDrop 2000 measured RNA concentration. The CDR3 covers 14 residues, taking in both the cysteine and the phenylalanine. Of all the DNA, just the CDR3 is kept, 42 bases in frame from base 1. V is shortened by 0 bases, J by 11 bases, and the region joining them spans 17 bases. The germline V gene encodes CDR1 SGDLS and CDR2 YYNGEE.

Comment on this clonotype: No cognate antigen has been identified for it. Per-nucleotide qualities are absent, and no much larger clonotype sits a single base away.

The library was made by multiplex PCR. Sequencing took place on an Illumina HiSeq 4000. TCR beta libraries were built with iRepertoire HTBI primers and Arm-PCR amplification of CDR3 regions. PCR products were gel purified before sequencing. Per the source publication's procedure: A total of 60 to 80 TRBV and under 15 TRBJ segments were identified across samples and were used for gene usage analysis of CDR3 amino acid clonotypes. Filtered high-quality paired reads were merged into contigs using COPE and FqMerger. Contigs were aligned with BLAST to IMGT TRBV, TRBD and TRBJ reference genes, and CDR3 was defined per IMGT. Highly expanded clones were defined as clonotypes with a frequency above 0.1%. Shannon entropy served as the measure of repertoire diversity, while the Gini coefficient captured V-J evenness. Public clonotypes were defined as clonotypes shared by more than one individual. The public sequencing data were trimmed at Q25 with fastp and processed into clonotypes with MiXCR by TCRdb, which kept only in-frame beta chains. Each CDR3 protein appears once, grouped with its most common genes and DNA. TCRdb's processing, not the authors', yielded these V and J calls. Across this sample there are approximately 270,000 distinct CDR3 sequences, with around 19% seen only once. The ten largest clones take up less than 15% of the sample.

These data also featured in a second study, about T cells in Graves' hyperthyroidism and ophthalmopathy. Taken from the second paper: A patient counted as having stable Graves' hyperthyroidism if no progression to ophthalmopathy occurred over 18 months of follow-up. The hyperthyroidism patients were between 18 and 65 years old and newly diagnosed, with a disease duration of less than 2 months. Patients with uncontrolled infections, other autoimmune diseases, pregnancy or lactation were excluded. Diagnoses were based on clinical symptoms, serum thyroxine and TRAb, thyroid ultrasound and orbital computed tomography. The TCR CDR3 was subjected to a first round of RT-PCR using the HTBI primer set and the Qiagen OneStep RT-PCR kit. Blood samples also contained most of the expanded thyroid clonotypes (frequency above 0.001), which suggests that blood repertoires may reflect thyroid immune responses. In cross-validation, a model built on a 13 V-J signature told ophthalmopathy apart from stable hyperthyroidism with 85% to 90% sensitivity and about 81% specificity, and in testing the same model reached 80%/75%. During validation, the model predicted progression to ophthalmopathy a median of about 5.9 months ahead of onset, with more than 55% sensitivity and roughly 72% specificity. TCR V-J signatures able to tell the groups apart were searched for in a discovery cohort of some 100 patients, of whom around 42 had Graves' ophthalmopathy and roughly 58 had stable Graves' hyperthyroidism. Prospective prediction of ophthalmopathy was tested in an independent validation cohort of fewer than 20 hyperthyroidism patients and 15 to 17 patients who later progressed to ophthalmopathy. For training and testing, the 100 or so patients in the discovery cohort were randomly divided in a 7:3 ratio. In addition, the study compared T-cell repertoires in thyroid tissue and in blood from several Graves' hyperthyroidism patients. After blood sampling, hyperthyroidism patients were treated with methimazole at a starting dose of 30 mg daily, and ophthalmopathy patients were treated with high-dose intravenous methylprednisolone. A second multiplex PCR round built the libraries, followed by size selection and purification. Paired-end sequencing of the libraries was performed with 100 bp reads on an Illumina HiSeq2000. SOAPnuke was used to process the raw data, removing reads that contained adapters or uncalled bases, had a mean Phred below 15, or lacked an exact match to the constant primer or identifier. High-quality paired reads were merged using COPE v1.2.5, and each unique nucleotide sequence was defined as a clonotype. Clonotypes were aligned to IMGT TRBV, TRBD and TRBJ reference segments using MiTCR v1.1. The analysis was restricted to V-J combinations with a frequency above 0.0001, which together covered roughly 99% of the repertoires. The TCS score was defined as the ratio of F50 (clonal expansion) to E x V (chaos), calculated using BLOSUM62-based TCRdist between CDR3 peptides within each V-J. Welch's t-statistics and random forest reduced 514 V-J features to 13, which were used in a naive Bayes classifier (R e1071). Sample size was not statistically predetermined, and investigators were not blinded to group allocation. According to the paper, TCR Vbeta CDR3 sequencing was carried out on approximately 140 peripheral blood samples, which came from approximately 43 ophthalmopathy, approximately 78 hyperthyroidism and some 17 progressor patients.

Recombination connected TRBV9 to TRBJ2-5; no D gene call is confident. The specimen comprised peripheral blood mononuclear cells (PBMCs), sampled at new diagnosis, from a patient treated with antithyroid drugs. This clonotype originated in a woman aged 25 to 45 with Graves disease. Donor details come from another sample of the same person, matched by shared clones. CDR3 protein: CASSVAPQYNEQYF. The DNA is as follows: TGTGCCAGCAGCGTAGCGCCACAATACAATGAGCAGTACTTC.